This T cell receptor beta chain is from a study of shared clonotypes between healthy human individuals. Losses at the gene ends were 4 bases for V and 0 bases for J; bases not matched to a gene: 7. The CDR3 consists of 16 residues. Germline CDR1 MGHDK, CDR2 SYGVNS. In this sample, this clone turned up a few times. The method was immunoSEQ multiplex PCR; TCRdb's version includes in-frame clones alone and lacks a portion of them. This table holds 100,000 to 120,000 clones, about 71% found once. The V call is TRBV25-1, the J call TRBJ2-7, with TRBD1 matching over 9 bases. This receptor was obtained from a woman aged 25 to 39 in good health. Specimen: memory CD8+ T cells sorted from blood. The subset is: CD45RO+ cells pooled with CCR7-negative TemRA cells. The CDR3 region is CASSGSPGQGSYEQYF. The CDR3 DNA sequence: TGTGCCAGCAGTGGTAGTCCGGGACAGGGCTCCTACGAGCAGTACTTC.